A selection of T cell receptor beta chains follows, all from one sample in a study of cytomegalovirus exposure and HLA in healthy donors. The method was immunoSEQ multiplex PCR; TCRdb's version includes in-frame clones alone and lacks a portion of them. The sample lists 100,000 or so clones; around four fifths were seen once. Sequencing was carried out using PBMCs. These receptors originate from a man aged 30 to 39 in good health and CMV-seronegative. CDR3s leave out the opening cysteine and the closing phenylalanine or tryptophan.

j_gene | v_gene | CDR3aa
TRBJ2-2 | TRBV27 | ASSRDRGHPGELF
TRBJ2-1 | TRBV5-8 | ASSFSSSGSYNEQF
TRBJ2-1 | TRBV19 | ASSLAGVLNEQF
TRBJ2-7 | TRBV7-9 | ASSTDSRVGSYEQY
TRBJ1-1 | TRBV7-8 | ASSLARDAENTEAF
TRBJ1-3 | TRBV9 | ASSETGSSGNTIY
TRBJ1-4 | TRBV6-5 | ASSSKGGIEKLF
TRBJ1-1 | TRBV4-1 | ASSPRTGFNTEAF
TRBJ2-7 | TRBV27 | ASSWAGGVQY
TRBJ1-4 | TRBV18 | ASSPGGSTNEKLF
TRBJ2-1 | TRBV10-1 | ASRRTSGDEQF
TRBJ2-3 | TRBV5-6 | ASSLGRRGSTDTQY
TRBJ2-7 | TRBV19 | ASTIAPGTGTYEQY
TRBJ2-1 | TRBV19 | ASSRIGLADIYNEQF
TRBJ1-4 | TRBV5-1 | ASRPGRSNEKLF
TRBJ1-4 | TRBV6-5 | ASSFLADRGEKLF
TRBJ2-3 | TRBV7-9 | ASSFRREDQDTQY
TRBJ2-3 | TRBV28 | ASRRTSVSTDTQY
TRBJ1-1 | TRBV7-2 | ASSRGFGTEAF
TRBJ2-3 | TRBV5-4 | ASSQLAGWGTDTQY
TRBJ1-2 | TRBV9 | ASSLGQGRYGYT
TRBJ2-1 | TRBV9 | ASSVGPGPRNEQF
TRBJ2-3 | TRBV30 | AWTQGTSTDTQY
TRBJ2-7 | TRBV14 | ASSQGHRTSSGYEQY
TRBJ1-1 | TRBV4-1 | ASSQRLRGLATSGTEAF
TRBJ1-2 | TRBV10-3 | AIRKQGAHVNYGYT
TRBJ1-2 | TRBV6-6 | ASSYQGSGGYT
TRBJ1-5 | TRBV19 | ASSIVKGGNQPQH
TRBJ2-3 | TRBV7-2 | ASSLWLGTSKSDTQY
TRBJ2-6 | TRBV9 | ASSVTVSGANVLT
TRBJ2-1 | TRBV5-1 | ASSLGGTAYNEQF
TRBJ2-1 | TRBV15 | ATSRAGVASYNEQF
TRBJ1-5 | TRBV18 | ASSPSVSANQPQH
TRBJ1-6 | TRBV11-2 | ASSPIIGAGGYNSPLH
TRBJ2-5 | TRBV5-4 | ASSPPTSGRNGETQY
TRBJ1-2 | TRBV19 | ASSIGGGQGNYGYT
TRBJ1-1 | TRBV6-6 | ASSYSGQGGTEAF
TRBJ1-2 | TRBV7-2 | ASGILQGFSGYT
TRBJ2-7 | TRBV28 | ASRITSGSVYEQY
TRBJ2-3 | TRBV28 | ATETDTDTQY
TRBJ2-2 | TRBV6-5 | ASSRQGAVTGELF
TRBJ2-5 | TRBV19 | ASSRARLGSETQY
TRBJ1-3 | TRBV18 | ASSPTGSDGNTIY
TRBJ2-6 | TRBV7-9 | ASSPGQGPPFVLT
TRBJ2-7 | TRBV27 | ASSLSPWALNSYEQY
TRBJ2-1 | TRBV2 | ASSNSYSYNEQF
TRBJ1-3 | TRBV6-5 | ASSIESGNTIY
TRBJ1-4 | TRBV18 | ASSEQTGRNEKLF
TRBJ2-1 | TRBV25-1 | ASSGYSNEQF
TRBJ2-7 | TRBV15 | ATSRDSGGAYEQY
TRBJ2-3 | TRBV28 | ASSTLAGLNTDTQY
TRBJ2-2 | TRBV6-5 | ASSYIGGNTGELF
TRBJ1-2 | TRBV19 | ASSATGAFYSGYT